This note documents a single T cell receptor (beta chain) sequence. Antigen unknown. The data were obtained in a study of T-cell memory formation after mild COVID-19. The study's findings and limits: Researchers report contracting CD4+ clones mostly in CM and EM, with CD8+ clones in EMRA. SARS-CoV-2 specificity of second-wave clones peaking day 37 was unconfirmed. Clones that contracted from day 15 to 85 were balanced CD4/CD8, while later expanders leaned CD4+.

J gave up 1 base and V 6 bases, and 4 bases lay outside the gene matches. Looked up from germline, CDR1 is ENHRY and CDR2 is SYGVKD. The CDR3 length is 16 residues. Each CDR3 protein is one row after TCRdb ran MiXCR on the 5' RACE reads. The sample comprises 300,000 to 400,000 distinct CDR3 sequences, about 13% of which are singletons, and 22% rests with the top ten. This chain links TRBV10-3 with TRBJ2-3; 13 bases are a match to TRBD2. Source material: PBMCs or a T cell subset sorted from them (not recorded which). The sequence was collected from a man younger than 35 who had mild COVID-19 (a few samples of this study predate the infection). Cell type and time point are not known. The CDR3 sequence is CAISLGLAGGTDTQYF. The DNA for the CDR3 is TGTGCCATCAGCCTAGGACTAGCGGGGGGCACAGATACGCAGTATTTT.